A single sample gave rise to the 5 T cell receptor beta chains below, sequenced in a study of T cell responses to AZD1222 COVID-19 vaccine. Produced via immunoSEQ multiplex PCR; TCRdb's table is partial and in-frame only. The table records roughly 120,000 clones, around 90% of them present only once. Sequenced material: peripheral blood, taken 28 days after the second dose of the MenACWY control vaccine. All receptors come from an adult who received the MenACWY meningococcal vaccine as a control.

The chain recombines TRBV7-2 with TRBJ1-6; maybe TRBD1 (5 bases). CDR1 and CDR2 (germline): SGHTA, FQGNSA. The CDR3 has 18 residues. V gave up 5 bases and J gave up 0 bases, with 17 bases separating them. The CDR3 region is CASSIFGGFSSYNSPLHF. In nucleotides, the CDR3 is TGTGCCAGCAGCATCTTCGGGGGGTTTAGCTCCTATAATTCACCCCTCCACTTT.

The chain carries TRBV4-3 and TRBJ2-5, with 11 bases matching TRBD1. Germline CDR1 LGHNA, CDR2 YSLEER. The CDR3 covers 16 residues. V gave up 0 bases and J gave up 2 bases; unmatched junction bases: 2. The CDR3 reads CASSQDRDRGQETQYF. CDR3 sequence (DNA): TGCGCCAGCAGCCAAGATCGGGACAGGGGGCAAGAGACCCAGTACTTC.

The CDR3 spells CASSGRRNTQYF. CDR3 nucleotides: TGTGCCAGCAGTGGTCGACGGAATACGCAGTATTTT. V gene TRBV2 combines with J gene TRBJ2-3; D ambiguous. V shed 4 bases and J shed 7 bases, with 9 bases lying between them. This CDR3 spans 12 amino acids. Looked up from germline, CDR1 is SNHLY and CDR2 is FYNNEI.

The chain carries TRBV28 and TRBJ2-7, with 7 bases that match TRBD1. CDR1 MDHEN and CDR2 SYDVKM come from the germline V gene. The ends lost 6 bases at V and 0 bases at J; junction bases unmatched: 8. The CDR3 has 15 residues. For the CDR3, the DNA is TGTGCCAGCAGCGTAGTGGACAGGCCCTCCTACGAGCAGTACTTC. Its translation is CASSVVDRPSYEQYF.

V gene TRBV19 combines with J gene TRBJ2-3, with D perhaps matching TRBD2 (5 bases). Trimming removed 4 bases from V and 5 bases from J, with 22 bases in between. The CDR3 has 17 amino acids. Per germline, CDR1 LNHDA and CDR2 SQIVND (reference sequence). In DNA form, the CDR3 reads TGTGCCAGTAGTACCCTCTACGACCGTAGCGTATTAGATACGCAGTATTTT. This codes for CASSTLYDRSVLDTQYF.